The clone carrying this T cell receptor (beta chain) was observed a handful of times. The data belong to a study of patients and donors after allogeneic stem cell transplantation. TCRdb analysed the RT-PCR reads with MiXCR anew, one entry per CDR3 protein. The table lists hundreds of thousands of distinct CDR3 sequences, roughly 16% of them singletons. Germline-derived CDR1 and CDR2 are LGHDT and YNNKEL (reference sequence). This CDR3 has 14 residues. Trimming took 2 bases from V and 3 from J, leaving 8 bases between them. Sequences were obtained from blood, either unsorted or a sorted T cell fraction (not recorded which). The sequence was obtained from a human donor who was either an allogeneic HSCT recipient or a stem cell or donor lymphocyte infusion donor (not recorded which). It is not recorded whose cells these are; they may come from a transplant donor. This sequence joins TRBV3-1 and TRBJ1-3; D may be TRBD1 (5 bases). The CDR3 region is CASSQQGDGNTIYF. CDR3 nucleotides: TGTGCCAGCAGCCAACAGGGTGATGGAAACACCATATATTTT.